This T cell receptor (beta chain) was obtained from a study of T cells after yellow fever vaccination. TCRdb recomputed calls from the 5' RACE reads with MiXCR, one row per CDR3 protein. The data hold 150,000 to 200,000 distinct CDR3 sequences, with approximately 9.9% observed a single time. V shed 4 bases, J shed 2 bases, and the junction held 4 bases outside the gene matches. Looked up from germline, CDR1 is SGHTA and CDR2 is FQGNSA. The CDR3 has 14 residues. Overall study results and limits: Abundant bulk-derived clonotypes could contaminate FACS-sorted repertoires. Although most clonotypes did not, a small share appeared in both CD4 and CD8 compartments.

As concerns this clonotype: Antigen: not known.

The clonotype was recovered from a man aged 18 to 30 who received the YFV17D yellow fever vaccine. Here the sequenced sample was CD8+ T cells sorted from PBMCs, taken 45 days after the yellow fever booster vaccination. The rearrangement uses TRBV7-2 and TRBJ2-7; 8 positions agree with TRBD1. Written as DNA, the CDR3 is TGTGCCAGCAGCTGGACAGGGTTGCCCTACGAGCAGTACTTC. Its protein is CASSWTGLPYEQYF.